One and the same sample provided the 32 T cell receptor beta chains below, sequenced in a study of blood T cell repertoires in COVID-19. Clones were sequenced by immunoSEQ multiplex PCR, and TCRdb holds only the in-frame ones, with some missing. The sample consists of 95,000 to 150,000 clones, about 85% of them appearing once. The sequencing sample was made of peripheral blood. The receptors derive from a man older than 75 with active or convalescent COVID-19.

The chain couples TRBV7-6 to TRBJ1-1; 7 bases align to TRBD1. Unmatched junction bases numbered 13, after V lost 0 bases and J lost 0 bases. The V gene's germline CDR1 is SGHVS and CDR2 FNYEAQ. The CDR3 sequence is 19 residues long. CDR3 DNA sequence: TGTGCCAGCAGCTTAGCGCGGAGGGGGCCCTCTTATATGAACACTGAAGCTTTCTTT. This encodes CASSLARRGPSYMNTEAFF.

With respect to this clone: The same CDR3 also results from other DNA sequences found in this sample. V usage is TRBV28 and J usage is TRBJ1-1; 8 bases match TRBD1. The CDR3 runs to 14 residues. CDR1 and CDR2 from the germline V gene are MDHEN and SYDVKM. The junction had 4 bases not matched to a gene; V was cut back by 6 bases and J by 1 base. The CDR3: CASSSGQGNTEAFF. For the CDR3, the DNA is TGTGCCAGCAGCTCCGGACAGGGGAACACTGAAGCTTTCTTT.

This chain uses TRBV27 with TRBJ2-3; a possible D gene is TRBD1 (7 bases). The length of the CDR3 is 15 residues. Trimming took 3 bases from V and 0 from J, leaving 10 bases between them. Germline lookup yields CDR1 MNHEY and CDR2 SMNVEV (reference sequence). The CDR3 region has the DNA TGTGCCAGCAGTTTGACAGGGACTAGCACAGATACGCAGTATTTT. Translation gives CASSLTGTSTDTQYF.

The genes are TRBV7-3 and TRBJ2-1; 10 bases align to TRBD2. The CDR3 consists of 15 residues. The V segment lost 3 bases and the J segment 8 bases; nucleotides outside the gene matches: 7. The germline V gene encodes CDR1 SGHTA and CDR2 FQGTGA. The CDR3 DNA follows: TGTGCCAGCAGCTTCCTAGCGGGAGTAACAGATGAGCAGTTCTTC. It translates to CASSFLAGVTDEQFF.

The chain couples TRBV11-3 to TRBJ2-1, with TRBD2 identical over 10 bases. The CDR3 consists of 14 residues. Per the germline V gene, CDR1 is SGHNT and CDR2 is YENEEA. The V gene end was trimmed by 5 bases and the J gene end by 7 bases; junction bases not matched to a gene: 5. CDR3 region: CASSRSGRANEQFF. The CDR3 DNA sequence: TGTGCCAGCAGCCGGAGCGGGAGGGCGAATGAGCAGTTCTTC.

This clone was counted once. V gene TRBV27 combines with J gene TRBJ2-3, with 12 bases matching TRBD2. The ends lost 4 bases at V and 7 bases at J; junction bases unmatched: 3. Germline V lookup: CDR1 MNHEY, CDR2 SMNVEV (reference sequence). This CDR3 region has 14 residues. The CDR3 region is CASSSGLAGNTQYF. CDR3 DNA sequence: TGTGCCAGCAGTTCCGGACTAGCGGGGAATACGCAGTATTTT.

V and J are TRBV18 and TRBJ1-2; 7 nucleotides line up with TRBD1. The junction had 10 bases not matched to a gene; V was cut back by 1 base and J by 2 bases. This CDR3 is 17 amino acids long. Germline loops: CDR1 KGHSH, CDR2 LQKENI. The CDR3, as DNA: TGTGCCAGCTCACCACAACTACAGGGGATCGTAAACTATGGCTACACCTTC. Its protein product is CASSPQLQGIVNYGYTF.

As regards this clone: Distinct nucleotide sequences in the sample also encode this CDR3. J is TRBJ1-5 and V is TRBV7-8; D may be TRBD1 (6 bases). The length of the CDR3 is 13 residues. Trimming removed 5 bases at V and 7 bases at J, with 12 bases between. Looked up from germline, CDR1 is SGHVS and CDR2 is FQNEAQ. CDR3 residues: CASSPGVDQPQHF. CDR3 sequence (DNA): TGTGCCAGCAGCCCAGGGGTGGACCAGCCCCAGCATTTT.

The V and J genes are TRBV9 and TRBJ2-5; 14 bases fit TRBD2. The CDR3 is made up of 17 amino acids. V shed 2 bases and J 5 bases; nucleotides not matched to a gene: 8. Per germline, CDR1 SGDLS and CDR2 YYNGEE. CDR3 sequence reads: CASSVGTSGGREETQYF. CDR3 coding DNA: TGTGCCAGCAGCGTGGGGACTAGCGGGGGCAGGGAGGAGACCCAGTACTTC.

This clone was seen more than once but under ten times. The chain employs TRBV7-7 and TRBJ2-1; 7 nucleotides line up with TRBD2. The germline V gene encodes CDR1 SSHAT and CDR2 FNYEAQ (reference sequence). V was clipped by 5 bases and J by 2 bases; unmatched bases: 3. This CDR3 has 14 residues. The CDR3 DNA follows: TGTGCCAGCAGCCTCGCGGGGGCCTACAATGAGCAGTTCTTC. It translates to CASSLAGAYNEQFF.

The V and J genes are TRBV9 and TRBJ2-2; D unresolved. The CDR3 spans 15 residues. Trimming shortened V by 0 bases and J by 0 bases, and 6 bases separated the two germline ends. Germline V gives CDR1 SGDLS, CDR2 YYNGEE. The CDR3 DNA reads TGTGCCAGCAGCGTAGGAAGCTCGAACACCGGGGAGCTGTTTTTT. Amino acids: CASSVGSSNTGELFF.

This clone was seen more than once but under ten times. The rearrangement links TRBV19 to TRBJ1-6; 7 nucleotides align to TRBD1. Germline V CDR1 and CDR2: LNHDA, SQIVND (reference sequence). CDR3 length equals 14 residues. The J segment lost 11 bases and the V segment lost 0 bases, leaving 4 bases of the junction unmatched. CDR3: CASSIEWDRPPLHF. CDR3 bases: TGTGCCAGTAGTATAGAATGGGACAGACCACCCCTCCACTTT.

V and J are TRBV5-1 and TRBJ2-2; possible D gene TRBD2, 5 bases. Looked up from germline, CDR1 is SGHRS and CDR2 is YFSETQ. Trimming took off 4 bases at V and 6 bases at J, with 19 bases between the two ends. CDR3 length equals 16 residues. The CDR3 is CASSPSGIQVAGELFF. For the CDR3, the DNA is TGCGCCAGCAGCCCATCCGGGATTCAGGTAGCCGGGGAGCTGTTTTTT.

The chain links TRBV19 to TRBJ1-1; D is undetermined. The CDR3 loop spans 14 amino acids. Trimming cost V 1 base and J 3 bases, with 9 bases left between them. CDR1 is LNHDA and CDR2 is SQIVND in the germline V gene (reference sequence). The chain's CDR3 is CASSIVEAYTEAFF. The DNA of the CDR3 is TGTGCCAGTAGTATAGTTGAGGCTTACACTGAAGCTTTCTTT.

V and J are TRBV11-3 and TRBJ2-3, with 7 bases aligning to TRBD2. The CDR3 runs to 14 residues. In germline, CDR1 is SGHNT, CDR2 YENEEA. With 1 base clipped from V and 5 bases from J, the junction kept 3 bases outside the gene matches. Here the CDR3 reads CASSLGAGKDTQYF. The CDR3 DNA sequence: TGTGCCAGCAGCTTAGGAGCGGGAAAAGATACGCAGTATTTT.

The rearrangement links TRBV5-1 to TRBJ2-5; no reliable D call. The CDR3 is 15 amino acids. V was cut by 0 bases and J by 2 bases, with 11 bases left in between. Per the germline V gene, CDR1 is SGHRS and CDR2 is YFSETQ. CDR3 protein: CASSLGQSFQETQYF. Here the CDR3 DNA reads TGCGCCAGCAGCTTGGGGCAGTCTTTTCAAGAGACCCAGTACTTC.

The chain recombines TRBV11-2 with TRBJ1-4; 8 positions agree with TRBD1. CDR1 SGHAT and CDR2 FQNNGV come from the germline V gene. Losses at the gene ends were 5 bases for V and 7 bases for J; bases not matched to a gene: 6. CDR3 length: 14 amino acids. The CDR3 DNA follows: TGTGCCAGCAGCACAGGACAGGGAGGTGAAAAACTGTTTTTT. This sequence encodes CASSTGQGGEKLFF.

This sequence joins TRBV5-1 and TRBJ2-2; 11 bases fit TRBD2. CDR1 SGHRS and CDR2 YFSETQ come from the germline V gene. The CDR3 contains 20 residues. Unmatched junction bases numbered 16, after V lost 3 bases and J lost 3 bases. CDR3 protein: CASSSWGRTSGRGDTGELFF. CDR3 nucleotides: TGCGCCAGCAGCTCGTGGGGTAGAACTAGCGGGAGAGGCGACACCGGGGAGCTGTTTTTT.

CDR3 protein: CASSSLDDSLQGSNEKLFF. DNA for the CDR3: TGCGCCAGCAGCTCGCTTGATGATTCTTTACAGGGATCTAATGAAAAACTGTTTTTT. The rearrangement joins TRBV5-1 to TRBJ1-4; possible D gene TRBD1, 6 bases. The CDR3 length is 19 residues. Trimming pared 3 bases from V and 3 bases from J, leaving 24 bases between. In germline, CDR1 is SGHRS, CDR2 YFSETQ.

This rearrangement joins TRBV19 to TRBJ2-2, with TRBD1 identical over 7 bases. V lost 6 bases to trimming and J lost 0 bases; unmatched junction nucleotides: 4. CDR3 length: 15 residues. Germline lookup yields CDR1 LNHDA and CDR2 SQIVND (reference sequence). This chain's CDR3 is CASSHDRANTGELFF. The CDR3 bases are TGTGCCAGTAGCCATGACAGGGCGAACACCGGGGAGCTGTTTTTT.

The rearrangement uses TRBV7-6 and TRBJ1-6; D remains ambiguous. CDR1 SGHVS and CDR2 FNYEAQ come from the germline V gene. Deletions cut 2 bases from V and 0 bases from J, with 11 bases between. The CDR3 runs 17 residues. The CDR3 region has the DNA TGTGCCAGCAGCTTAAGATCGGGGTCCTCCTATAATTCACCCCTCCACTTT. As protein: CASSLRSGSSYNSPLHF.

The chain links TRBV12-5 to TRBJ1-2; tentatively, D is TRBD1 (6 bases). CDR3 size: 16 residues. The V end was cut by 1 base, the J end by 1 base, with 13 bases between. Germline CDR1 reads LGHNT; CDR2 reads FRNRAP. The CDR3 DNA sequence: TGTGCTAGTGGTTTGGCCCAGGGGCGACTTAACTATGGCTACACCTTC. Translated: CASGLAQGRLNYGYTF. The full variable domain, in which reference TRBV12-5 and TRBJ1-2 provide the parts outside the CDR3, is DARVTQTPRHKVTEMGQEVTMRCQPILGHNTVFWYRQTMMQGLELLAYFRNRAPLDDSGMPKDRFSAEMPDATLATLKIQPSEPRDSAVYFCASGLAQGRLNYGYTFGSGTRLTVV.

As concerns this clone: This same CDR3 is encoded by further DNA sequences in the sample. The chain joins TRBV3-1 (or the pseudogene TRBV3-2) to TRBJ2-5; TRBD2 matches 8 bases. This CDR3 comprises 15 residues. The ends lost 2 bases at V and 2 bases at J; junction bases unmatched: 4. Germline CDR1 and CDR2: LGHDT and YNNKEL (reference sequence). For the CDR3, the DNA is TGTGCCAGCAGCCAACAGCGGGGGCCACAAGAGACCCAGTACTTC. As protein: CASSQQRGPQETQYF.

The gene calls are TRBV4-1 and TRBJ2-1, with unresolved D. The germline V and J ends were trimmed by 6 bases and 12 bases, with 15 bases remaining between them. Germline V gene sequence: CDR1 MGHRA, CDR2 YSYEKL. The CDR3 runs to 12 residues. The CDR3 loop reads CASSPGGYWQFF. The CDR3 DNA is TGCGCCAGCAGTCCCGGCGGCTACTGGCAGTTCTTC.

In this sample, this clone turned up a few times. This chain joins TRBV11-3 and TRBJ2-5; 8 nucleotides line up with TRBD2. CDR1 is SGHNT, CDR2 YENEEA, per germline. The V and J ends lost 9 bases and 5 bases, in that order; junction bases with no gene match: 20. There are 17 residues in the CDR3. The chain's CDR3 is CASTSALAGDQRETQYF. The CDR3, as DNA: TGTGCCAGTACCTCGGCGCTAGCGGGCGATCAACGGGAGACCCAGTACTTC.

V usage is TRBV13 and J usage is TRBJ2-7; possible D gene TRBD2, 6 bases. This CDR3 contains 15 residues. V gave up 3 bases and J gave up 0 bases, with 12 bases separating them. The germline gives CDR1 PRHDT, CDR2 FYEKMQ (reference sequence). DNA for the CDR3: TGTGCCAGCAGCTTGTCACCGGGACTCTCCTACGAGCAGTACTTC. This encodes CASSLSPGLSYEQYF.

This clone has just a few counts. This sequence joins TRBV30 and TRBJ1-6; 7 nucleotides line up with TRBD1. The junction had 9 bases not matched to a gene; V was cut back by 4 bases and J by 9 bases. This CDR3 spans 14 amino acids. The germline CDR1 and CDR2 sequences are GTSNPN and SVGIG (reference sequence). The CDR3 is CAWTSGQVSSPLHF. The CDR3 DNA reads as TGTGCCTGGACGAGCGGACAGGTCTCTTCACCCCTCCACTTT.

The V gene is TRBV7-3, the J gene TRBJ2-2, with TRBD2 matching over 7 bases. CDR1 is SGHTA and CDR2 is FQGTGA in the germline V gene. The length of the CDR3 is 14 residues. Trimming cost V 5 bases and J 5 bases; bases outside gene matches: 5. This CDR3 reads CASSPGLGTGELFF. CDR3 in DNA: TGTGCCAGCAGCCCCGGACTAGGGACCGGGGAGCTGTTTTTT.

The rearrangement uses TRBV20-1 and TRBJ2-7; 7 nucleotides line up with TRBD1. V dropped 6 bases and J dropped 2; count of bases not matched to a gene: 1. Germline-derived CDR1 and CDR2 are DFQATT and SNEGSKA (reference sequence). CDR3 length equals 11 residues. CDR3: CSATGAYEQYF. The CDR3 nucleotides read TGCAGTGCCACAGGGGCCTACGAGCAGTACTTC.

The rearrangement links TRBV4-3 to TRBJ2-7; 8 bases are shared with TRBD2. Germline loops: CDR1 LGHNA, CDR2 YSLEER. This CDR3 region has 16 residues. Unmatched junction bases numbered 9, after V lost 3 bases and J lost 2 bases. CDR3 residues: CASSHSIAGTPYEQYF. CDR3 nucleotide sequence: TGCGCCAGCAGCCATTCTATAGCGGGGACACCCTACGAGCAGTACTTC.

V gene TRBV6-1 combines with J gene TRBJ1-5, with a weak D call TRBD1 (6 bases). CDR3 length equals 14 residues. CDR1 is MNHNS and CDR2 is SASEGT in the germline V gene. Trimming left V 2 bases short and J 5 bases short, with 10 bases between. The CDR3 region is CASSETPGDQPQHF. CDR3 nucleotides: TGTGCCAGCAGTGAAACCCCAGGGGATCAGCCCCAGCATTTT.

This clone was found once. The chain employs TRBV2 and TRBJ1-2; D may be TRBD1 (5 bases). CDR1 is SNHLY and CDR2 is FYNNEI in the germline V gene. The CDR3 contains 13 residues. V shed 2 bases and J shed 8 bases, with 12 bases lying between them. The CDR3 DNA is TGTGCCAGCAGTGAAAGGGGACTTTACGGCTACACCTTC. Amino acid sequence: CASSERGLYGYTF.